One sample yielded the 10 T cell receptor beta chains listed below, sequenced in a study of read filtering for tumor transcriptome and immune sequencing. This library used about 360 ng RNA and molecular barcoded adaptors spanning alpha/delta and beta/gamma chains. TCRdb reprocessed the reads via MiXCR and lists one record per CDR3 protein. The profile shows some 2,500 distinct CDR3 sequences, 60% to 70% of them singletons. The sample comprised a population of CD138-negative cells sorted from bone marrow. The receptors shown here come from a donor at least 40 years old with multiple myeloma. This table probably holds off-target reads from a library built for another chain.

By share, this clonotype ranks as hyperexpanded (1% or more). Germline is not matched at one junction end, which may reflect a read error. V is TRBV5-5 and J is TRBJ2-1; D unclear. The CDR3 runs to 15 residues. The germline gives CDR1 SGHKS, CDR2 YYEKEE (reference sequence). Written as DNA, the CDR3 is TGCGCCAGCAGCTTGGTGGCAGGCTCCTACAATGAGCAGTTCTTC. This encodes CASSLVAGSYNEQFF.

Notes on this clonotype: The junction and the germline gene differ at one end; a read error may be behind it. This rearrangement joins TRBV27 to TRBJ2-6, with D possibly being TRBD1 (5 bases). The germline gives CDR1 MNHEY, CDR2 SMNVEV (reference sequence). This CDR3 is 12 amino acids long. The CDR3: CATSSGANVLSF. The CDR3 bases are TGTGCCACCAGTTCTGGGGCCAACGTCCTGTCTTTC.

This clonotype was counted once. The J gene is TRBJ1-1, the V gene TRBV20-1; TRBD1 agrees at 7 bases. This CDR3 comprises 13 residues. V was clipped by 1 base and J by 1 base; unmatched bases: 0. Germline CDR1 DFQATT, CDR2 SNEGSKA (reference sequence). The DNA for the CDR3 is TGCAGTGCTAGAGCAGGGGGGAACACTGAAGCTTTCTTT. It encodes CSARAGGNTEAFF.

A word on this clonotype: Mismatch with germline at one junction end may stem from a read error. The chain recombines TRBV12-3 or TRBV12-4 with TRBJ2-3; D is undetermined. The CDR3 consists of 11 residues. The CDR3 DNA sequence: TGTGCCAGCAGTTTAAAAGATACGCAGTACTTT. It translates to CASSLKDTQYF.

This clonotype came up a few times. A much larger clone is a single base away; this may be a read error. The V gene is TRBV3-1, the J gene TRBJ2-7; D unresolved. Looked up from germline, CDR1 is LGHDT and CDR2 is YNNKEL (reference sequence). Trimming took 4 bases from V and 2 from J, leaving 12 bases between them. The CDR3 is 14 amino acids. Here the CDR3 reads CASSRQVATYEQYF. The CDR3 bases are TGTGCCAGCAGCCGTCAGGTCGCTACCTACGAGCAGTACTTC.

This clonotype was recorded only once. The DNA of the CDR3 is TGTGCCTGGAGTGAGACTAGCGGGAGCTATGAGCAGTTCTTC. Amino acid sequence: CAWSETSGSYEQFF. The V call is TRBV30, the J call TRBJ2-1, with 12 bases aligning to TRBD2. J gave up 8 bases and V 1 base, and 3 bases lay outside the gene matches. The CDR3 loop spans 14 amino acids. Germline V gene data show CDR1 as GTSNPN and CDR2 as SVGIG (reference sequence). Drawing the rest from reference TRBV30 and TRBJ2-1, the complete variable domain is SQTIHQWPATLVQPVGSPLSLECTVEGTSNPNLYWYRQAAGRGLQLLFYSVGIGQISSEVPQNLSASRPQDRQFILSSKKLLLSDSGFYLCAWSETSGSYEQFFGPGTRLTVL.

This clonotype has a single count. The chain has TRBV5-1 and TRBJ2-1; D unclear. Germline V CDR1 and CDR2: SGHRS, YFSETQ. V was cut by 4 bases and J by 10 bases, with 9 bases left in between. This CDR3 region has 11 residues. The CDR3 region is CASSGKGEQFF. CDR3 DNA: TGCGCCAGCAGCGGCAAGGGAGAGCAGTTCTTC.

V usage is TRBV29-1 and J usage is TRBJ2-7; the match to TRBD1 covers 7 bases. CDR1 and CDR2 from the germline V gene are SQVTM and ANQGSEA. V trimming: 6 bases; J trimming: 2 bases; junction bases outside the gene matches: 4. This CDR3 is built from 12 residues. The CDR3 sequence: CSVSQGAYEQYF. The CDR3 DNA sequence: TGCAGCGTCTCCCAGGGGGCCTACGAGCAGTACTTC.

This clonotype showed up just a few times. The chain recombines TRBV18 with TRBJ2-1; 7 bases line up with TRBD1. The CDR3 loop spans 16 amino acids. Looked up from germline, CDR1 is KGHSH and CDR2 is LQKENI. The J segment lost 2 bases and the V segment lost 6 bases, leaving 10 bases of the junction unmatched. The CDR3 loop reads CASSVPGQPTYNEQFF. The CDR3 coding sequence is TGTGCCAGCTCGGTACCGGGACAGCCTACCTACAATGAGCAGTTCTTC.

This chain connects TRBV27 to TRBJ2-7, with 11 positions matching TRBD2. CDR1 MNHEY and CDR2 SMNVEV come from the germline V gene (reference sequence). The J segment lost 7 bases and the V segment lost 8 bases, leaving 7 bases of the junction unmatched. The CDR3 sequence is 13 residues long. The CDR3 sequence: CASSGTSGLEQYF. CDR3 in DNA: TGTGCCAGCTCCGGGACTAGCGGTTTGGAGCAGTACTTC.